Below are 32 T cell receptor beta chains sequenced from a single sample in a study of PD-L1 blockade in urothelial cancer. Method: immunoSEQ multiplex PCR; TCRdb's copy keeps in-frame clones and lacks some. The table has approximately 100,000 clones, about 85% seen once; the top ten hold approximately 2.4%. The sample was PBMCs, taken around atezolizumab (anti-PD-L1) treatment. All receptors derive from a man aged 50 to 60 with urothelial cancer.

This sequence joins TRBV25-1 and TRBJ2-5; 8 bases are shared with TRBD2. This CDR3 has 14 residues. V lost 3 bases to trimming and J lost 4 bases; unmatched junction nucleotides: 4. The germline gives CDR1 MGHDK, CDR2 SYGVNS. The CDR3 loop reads CASSEAGGGETQYF. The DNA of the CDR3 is TGTGCCAGCAGTGAGGCGGGAGGAGGAGAGACCCAGTACTTC.

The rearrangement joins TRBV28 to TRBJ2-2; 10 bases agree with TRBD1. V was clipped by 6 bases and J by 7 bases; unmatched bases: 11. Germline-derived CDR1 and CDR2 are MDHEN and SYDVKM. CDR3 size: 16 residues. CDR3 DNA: TGTGCCAGCAGCCCCCTTTTGACAGGGGGCTTCGGGGAGCTGTTTTTT. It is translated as CASSPLLTGGFGELFF.

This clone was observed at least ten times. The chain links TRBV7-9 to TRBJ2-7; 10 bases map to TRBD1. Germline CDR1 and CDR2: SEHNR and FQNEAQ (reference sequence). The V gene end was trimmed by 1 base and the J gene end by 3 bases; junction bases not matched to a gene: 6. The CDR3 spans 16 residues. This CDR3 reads CASSLVETGGNYEQYF. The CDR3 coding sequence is TGTGCCAGCAGCTTAGTGGAGACAGGGGGCAACTACGAGCAGTACTTC. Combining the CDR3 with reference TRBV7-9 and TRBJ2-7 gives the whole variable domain DTGVSQNPRHKITKRGQNVTFRCDPISEHNRLYWYRQTLGQGPEFLTYFQNEAQLEKSRLLSDRFSAERPKGSFSTLEIQRTEQGDSAMYLCASSLVETGGNYEQYFGPGTRLTVT.

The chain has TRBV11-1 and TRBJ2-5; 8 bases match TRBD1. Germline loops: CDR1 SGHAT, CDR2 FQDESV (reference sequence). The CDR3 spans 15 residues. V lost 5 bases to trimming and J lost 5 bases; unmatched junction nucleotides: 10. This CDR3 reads CASSRDRGGGETQYF. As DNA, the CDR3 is TGTGCCAGCAGCCGAGACAGGGGAGGTGGGGAGACCCAGTACTTC.

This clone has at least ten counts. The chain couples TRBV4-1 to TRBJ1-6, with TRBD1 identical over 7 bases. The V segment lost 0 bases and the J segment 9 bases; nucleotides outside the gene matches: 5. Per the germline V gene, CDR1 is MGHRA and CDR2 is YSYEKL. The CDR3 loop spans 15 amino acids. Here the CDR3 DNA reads TGCGCCAGCAGCCAAGATGAGGGGGCGTCTTCACCCCTCCACTTT. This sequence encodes CASSQDEGASSPLHF.

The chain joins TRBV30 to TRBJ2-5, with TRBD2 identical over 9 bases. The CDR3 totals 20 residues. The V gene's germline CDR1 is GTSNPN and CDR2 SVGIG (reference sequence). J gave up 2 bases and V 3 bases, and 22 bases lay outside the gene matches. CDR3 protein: CAWSTVRGALRLAAQETQYF. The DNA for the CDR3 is TGTGCCTGGAGCACTGTCCGGGGGGCGCTTCGACTAGCGGCTCAAGAGACCCAGTACTTC.

CDR3 sequence reads: CASSRQTTDSGNTIYF. In DNA, the CDR3 is TGCGCCAGCAGCCGCCAAACGACTGACTCTGGAAACACCATATATTTT. The gene calls are TRBV5-1 and TRBJ1-3, with D unclear. This CDR3 comprises 16 residues. CDR1 is SGHRS and CDR2 is YFSETQ in the germline V gene. V was pared by 4 bases and J by 0 bases, with 14 bases between.

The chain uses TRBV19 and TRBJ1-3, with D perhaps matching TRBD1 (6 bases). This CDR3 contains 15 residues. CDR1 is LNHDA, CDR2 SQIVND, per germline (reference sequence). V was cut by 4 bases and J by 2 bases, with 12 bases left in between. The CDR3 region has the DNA TGTGCCAGTAGTAGACCCCAGGGGACTGGAAACACCATATATTTT. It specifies CASSRPQGTGNTIYF.

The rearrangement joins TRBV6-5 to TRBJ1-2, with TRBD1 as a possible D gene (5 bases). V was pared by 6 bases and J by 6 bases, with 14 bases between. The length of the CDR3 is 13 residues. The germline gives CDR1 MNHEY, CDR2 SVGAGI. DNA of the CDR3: TGTGCCAGCAGCCCGGGGGGGGTGGATGGCTACACCTTC. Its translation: CASSPGGVDGYTF.

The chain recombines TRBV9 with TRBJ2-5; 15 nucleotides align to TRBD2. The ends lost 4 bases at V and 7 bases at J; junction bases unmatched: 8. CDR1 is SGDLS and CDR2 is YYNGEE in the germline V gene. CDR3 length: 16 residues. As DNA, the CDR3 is TGTGCCAGCAGCAAAGGACTAGCGGGAGGGCCGGGGACCCAGTACTTC. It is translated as CASSKGLAGGPGTQYF.

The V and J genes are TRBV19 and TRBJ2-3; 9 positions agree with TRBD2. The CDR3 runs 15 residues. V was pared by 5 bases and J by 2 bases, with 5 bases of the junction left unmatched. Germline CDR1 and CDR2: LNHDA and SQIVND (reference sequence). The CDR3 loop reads CASSSRLAVTDTQYF. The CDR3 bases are TGTGCCAGTAGTTCGCGACTAGCGGTCACAGATACGCAGTATTTT.

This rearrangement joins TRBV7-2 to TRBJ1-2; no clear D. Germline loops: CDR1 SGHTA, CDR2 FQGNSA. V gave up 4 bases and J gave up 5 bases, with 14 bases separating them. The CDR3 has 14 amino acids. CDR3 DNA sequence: TGTGCCAGCAGCTCGGGGAATCGGAGATATGGCTACACCTTC. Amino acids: CASSSGNRRYGYTF.

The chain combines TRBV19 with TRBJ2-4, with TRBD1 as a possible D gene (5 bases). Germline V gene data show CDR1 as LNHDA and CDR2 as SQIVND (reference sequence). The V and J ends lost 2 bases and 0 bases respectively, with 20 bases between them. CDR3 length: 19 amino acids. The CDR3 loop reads CASSITWGRGSLAKNIQYF. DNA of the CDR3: TGTGCCAGTAGTATAACGTGGGGTAGGGGAAGCCTAGCCAAAAACATTCAGTACTTC.

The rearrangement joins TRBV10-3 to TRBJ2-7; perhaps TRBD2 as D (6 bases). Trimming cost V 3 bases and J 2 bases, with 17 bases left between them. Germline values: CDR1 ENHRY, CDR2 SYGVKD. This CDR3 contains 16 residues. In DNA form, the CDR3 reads TGTGCCATCAGTGACCCGGGGCGGGGCGATACCTACGAGCAGTACTTC. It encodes CAISDPGRGDTYEQYF.

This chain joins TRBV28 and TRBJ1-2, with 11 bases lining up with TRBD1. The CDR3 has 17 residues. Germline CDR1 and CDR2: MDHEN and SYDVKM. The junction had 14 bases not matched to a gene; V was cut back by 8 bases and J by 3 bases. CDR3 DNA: TGTGCCAGCCGCCGACCGGGACAGGGGGGTGCGCACTATGGCTACACCTTC. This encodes CASRRPGQGGAHYGYTF.

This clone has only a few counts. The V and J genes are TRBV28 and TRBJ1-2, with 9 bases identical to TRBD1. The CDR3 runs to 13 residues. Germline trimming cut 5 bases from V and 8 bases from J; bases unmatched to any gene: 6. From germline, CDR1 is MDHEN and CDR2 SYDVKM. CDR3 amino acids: CASSKGQGYGYTF. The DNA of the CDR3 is TGTGCCAGCAGTAAAGGACAGGGGTACGGCTACACCTTC.

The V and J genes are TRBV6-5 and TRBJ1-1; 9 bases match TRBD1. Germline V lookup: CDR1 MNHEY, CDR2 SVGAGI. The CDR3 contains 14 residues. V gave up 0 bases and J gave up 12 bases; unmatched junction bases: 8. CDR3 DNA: TGTGCCAGCAGTTACTCAGTGGGACAGGGAGAACCTTTCTTT. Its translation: CASSYSVGQGEPFF.

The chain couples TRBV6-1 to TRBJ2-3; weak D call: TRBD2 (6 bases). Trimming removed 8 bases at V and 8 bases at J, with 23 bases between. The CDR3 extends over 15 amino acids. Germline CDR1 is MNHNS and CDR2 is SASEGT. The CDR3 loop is CASRELAAFVRTQYF. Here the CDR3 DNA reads TGTGCCAGCCGAGAACTAGCCGCATTCGTTCGTACGCAGTATTTT.

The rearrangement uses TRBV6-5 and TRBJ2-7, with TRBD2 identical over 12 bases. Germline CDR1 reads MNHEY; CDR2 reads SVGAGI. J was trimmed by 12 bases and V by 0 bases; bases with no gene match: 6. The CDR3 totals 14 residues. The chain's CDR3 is CASSYSLAGGPWYF. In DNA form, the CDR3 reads TGTGCCAGCAGTTACTCCCTAGCGGGAGGGCCGTGGTACTTC.

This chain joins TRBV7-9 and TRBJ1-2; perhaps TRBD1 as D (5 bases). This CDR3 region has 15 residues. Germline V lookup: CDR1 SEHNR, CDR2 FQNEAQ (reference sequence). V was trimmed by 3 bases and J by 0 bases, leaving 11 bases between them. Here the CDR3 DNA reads TGTGCCAGCAGCTTGTCAGGGCCGGCTAACTATGGCTACACCTTC. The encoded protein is CASSLSGPANYGYTF.

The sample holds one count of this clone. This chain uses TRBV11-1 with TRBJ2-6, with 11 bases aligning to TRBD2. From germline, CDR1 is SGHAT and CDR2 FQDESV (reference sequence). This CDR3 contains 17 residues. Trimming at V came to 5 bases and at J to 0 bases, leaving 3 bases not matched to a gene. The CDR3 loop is CASSPGLADSGANVLTF. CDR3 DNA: TGTGCCAGCAGCCCGGGACTAGCGGACTCTGGGGCCAACGTCCTGACTTTC. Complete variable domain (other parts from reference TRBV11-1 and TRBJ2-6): EAEVAQSPRYKITEKSQAVAFWCDPISGHATLYWYRQILGQGPELLVQFQDESVVDDSQLPKDRFSAERLKGVDSTLKIQPAELGDSAMYLCASSPGLADSGANVLTFGAGSRLTVL.

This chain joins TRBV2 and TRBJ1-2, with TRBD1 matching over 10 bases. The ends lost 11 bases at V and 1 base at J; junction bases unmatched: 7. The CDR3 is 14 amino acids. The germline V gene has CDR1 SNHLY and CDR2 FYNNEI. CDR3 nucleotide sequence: TGTGCCGGGGACAGGGGCCCGGTTAACTATGGCTACACCTTC. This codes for CAGDRGPVNYGYTF.

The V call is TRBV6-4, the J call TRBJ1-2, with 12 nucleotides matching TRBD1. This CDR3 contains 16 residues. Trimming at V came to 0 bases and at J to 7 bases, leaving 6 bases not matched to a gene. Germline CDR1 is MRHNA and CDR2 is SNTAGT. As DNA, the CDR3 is TGTGCCAGCAGTGACTCCGGGACAGGGGGCGCATTTGGCTACACCTTC. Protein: CASSDSGTGGAFGYTF.

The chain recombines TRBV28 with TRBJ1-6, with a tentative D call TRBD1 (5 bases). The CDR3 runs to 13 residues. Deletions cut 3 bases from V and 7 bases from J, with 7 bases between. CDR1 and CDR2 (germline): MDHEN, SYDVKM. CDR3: CASSFPGNSPLHF. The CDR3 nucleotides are TGTGCCAGCAGTTTTCCAGGGAATTCACCCCTCCACTTT.

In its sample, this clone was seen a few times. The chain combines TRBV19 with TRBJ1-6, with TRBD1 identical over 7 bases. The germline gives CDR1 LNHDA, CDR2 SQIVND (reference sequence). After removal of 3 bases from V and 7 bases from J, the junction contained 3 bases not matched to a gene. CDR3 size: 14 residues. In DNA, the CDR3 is TGTGCCAGTAGTATGTTCAGGGGGAATTCACCCCTCCACTTT. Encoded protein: CASSMFRGNSPLHF.

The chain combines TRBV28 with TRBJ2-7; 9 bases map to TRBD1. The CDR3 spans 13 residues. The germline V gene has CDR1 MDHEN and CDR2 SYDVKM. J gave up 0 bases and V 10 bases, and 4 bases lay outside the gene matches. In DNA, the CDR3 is TGTGCCACCCGACAGGGGGGCTCCTACGAGCAGTACTTC. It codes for CATRQGGSYEQYF.

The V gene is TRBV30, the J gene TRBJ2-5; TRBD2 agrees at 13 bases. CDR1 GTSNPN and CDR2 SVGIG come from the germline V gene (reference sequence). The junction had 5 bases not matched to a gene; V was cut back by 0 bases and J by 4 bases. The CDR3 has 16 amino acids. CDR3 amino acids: CAWSVGLAGVRETQYF. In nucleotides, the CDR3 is TGTGCCTGGAGTGTTGGACTAGCGGGAGTTAGAGAGACCCAGTACTTC.

CDR3 sequence: CASSIAAVGYTF. The CDR3 nucleotides are TGTGCCAGTAGTATAGCGGCGGTTGGCTACACCTTC. The chain couples TRBV19 to TRBJ1-2; no definite D call. Trimming shortened V by 1 base and J by 7 bases, and 7 bases separated the two germline ends. Germline CDR1 and CDR2: LNHDA and SQIVND (reference sequence). The CDR3 spans 12 residues.

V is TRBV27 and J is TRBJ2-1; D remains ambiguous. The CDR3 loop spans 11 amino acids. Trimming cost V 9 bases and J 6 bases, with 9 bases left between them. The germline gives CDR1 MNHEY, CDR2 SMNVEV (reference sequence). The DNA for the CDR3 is TGTGCCAGTGTTACTGGCAATGAGCAGTTCTTC. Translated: CASVTGNEQFF.

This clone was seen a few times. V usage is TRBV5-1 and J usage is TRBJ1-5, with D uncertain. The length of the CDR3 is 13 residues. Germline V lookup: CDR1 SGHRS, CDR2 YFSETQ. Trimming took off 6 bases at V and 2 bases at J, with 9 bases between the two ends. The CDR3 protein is CASTLDGNQPQHF. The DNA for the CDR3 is TGCGCCAGCACCCTAGATGGCAATCAGCCCCAGCATTTT.

This chain's CDR3 is CASSQTATYNSPLHF. For the CDR3, the DNA is TGTGCCAGCAGCCAGACAGCTACCTATAATTCACCCCTCCACTTT. This chain joins TRBV5-5 and TRBJ1-6; TRBD1 might be the D (5 bases). V was cut by 4 bases and J by 2 bases, with 10 bases left in between. Germline CDR1 is SGHKS and CDR2 is YYEKEE (reference sequence). This CDR3 contains 15 residues.

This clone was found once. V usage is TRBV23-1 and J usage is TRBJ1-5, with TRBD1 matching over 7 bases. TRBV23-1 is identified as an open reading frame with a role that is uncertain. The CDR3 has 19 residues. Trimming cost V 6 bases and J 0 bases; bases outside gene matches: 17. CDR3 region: CASREQLGQPNYSNQPQHF. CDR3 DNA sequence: TGCGCCAGCAGGGAGCAGCTGGGACAGCCAAACTATAGCAATCAGCCCCAGCATTTT.